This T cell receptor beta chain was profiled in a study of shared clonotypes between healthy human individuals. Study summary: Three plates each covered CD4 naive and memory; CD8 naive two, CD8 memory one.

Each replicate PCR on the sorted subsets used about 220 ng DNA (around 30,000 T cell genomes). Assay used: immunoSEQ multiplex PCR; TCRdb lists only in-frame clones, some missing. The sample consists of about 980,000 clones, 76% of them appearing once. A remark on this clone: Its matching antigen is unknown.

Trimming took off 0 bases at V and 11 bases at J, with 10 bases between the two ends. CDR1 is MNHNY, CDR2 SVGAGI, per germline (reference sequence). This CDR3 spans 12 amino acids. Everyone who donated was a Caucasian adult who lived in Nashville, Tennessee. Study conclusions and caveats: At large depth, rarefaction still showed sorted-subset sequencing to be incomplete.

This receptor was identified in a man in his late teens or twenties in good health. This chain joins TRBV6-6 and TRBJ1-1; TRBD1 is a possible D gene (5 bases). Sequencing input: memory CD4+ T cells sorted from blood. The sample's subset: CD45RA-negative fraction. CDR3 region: CASSYSRGDAFF. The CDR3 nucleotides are TGTGCCAGCAGTTACTCACGTGGGGACGCTTTCTTT.